The subject of this entry is one T cell receptor (beta chain). No antigen is known for it. The data were taken from a study of vaccination effects on CD4 cells after COVID-19. Findings and caveats of the study: The study got few convalescent patients and did not collect any early post-infection timepoints. Clones of infection and vaccine origin contracted markedly late after vaccination.

Under the ViraFEST assay, PBMC were stimulated with viral peptide pools so that antigen-specific CD4+ T cells expanded. Sequencing was performed afterwards. The culture ran for approximately 11 days before CD4+ T cells were isolated. None of these healthy vaccinees had been infected with SARS-CoV-2 before vaccination. With approximately 9.2 ug/ml peptides and 7.5 to 10 IU/ml IL-2, over 1.5 million PBMC per well were cultured. IL-2 medium took the place of half the medium on both days 3 and 7. This CDR3 is 13 amino acids long. In germline, CDR1 is SGHNT, CDR2 YYREEE (reference sequence). The germline V and J ends were trimmed by 4 bases and 7 bases, with 9 bases remaining between them. Sequencing was performed with immunoSEQ multiplex PCR; in TCRdb, only in-frame clones are kept and a portion is missing. Of tens of thousands of clones in the sample, roughly three quarters are singletons; the top ten hold roughly 4%.

The material sequenced was CD4+ T cells from PBMCs cultured with HCoV-OC43 spike peptides, taken before COVID-19 vaccination. Subset in this sample: HCoV-OC43 spike overlapping peptide pool stimulation. The clonotype originates from a human donor who received a COVID-19 vaccine. The gene calls are TRBV5-4 and TRBJ1-6; D remains ambiguous. CDR3 sequence reads: CASSQSLNSPLHF. CDR3 coding DNA: TGTGCCAGCAGCCAGTCCTTAAATTCACCCCTCCACTTT.